The source of this T cell receptor beta chain is a study of blood T cell repertoires in COVID-19. V trimming: 0 bases; J trimming: 4 bases; junction bases outside the gene matches: 8. This CDR3 region has 16 residues. The V gene's germline CDR1 is SGHRS and CDR2 YFSETQ. This clone was counted once. Here immunoSEQ multiplex PCR was the method, and the copy in TCRdb shows in-frame clones only, minus some. The sample shows fewer than 90,000 clones, about 80% of them seen only once. The sample consisted of peripheral blood. This clonotype was sampled from a human donor in a cohort sampled during active COVID-19. The chain recombines TRBV5-1 with TRBJ2-3, with 7 bases fitting TRBD2. The DNA for the CDR3 is TGCGCCAGCAGCTTGGGTGTGGGAGCGGGACCAGATACGCAGTATTTT. Amino acids: CASSLGVGAGPDTQYF.